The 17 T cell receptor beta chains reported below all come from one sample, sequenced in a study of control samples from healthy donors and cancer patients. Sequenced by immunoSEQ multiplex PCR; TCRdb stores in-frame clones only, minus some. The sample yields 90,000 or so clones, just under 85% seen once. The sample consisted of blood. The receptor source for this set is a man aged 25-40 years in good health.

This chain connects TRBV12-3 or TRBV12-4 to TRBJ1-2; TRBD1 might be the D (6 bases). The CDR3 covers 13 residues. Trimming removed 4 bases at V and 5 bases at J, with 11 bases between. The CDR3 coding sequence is TGTGCCAGCAGTTCGGCAGGGGAGTATGGCTACACCTTC. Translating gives CASSSAGEYGYTF.

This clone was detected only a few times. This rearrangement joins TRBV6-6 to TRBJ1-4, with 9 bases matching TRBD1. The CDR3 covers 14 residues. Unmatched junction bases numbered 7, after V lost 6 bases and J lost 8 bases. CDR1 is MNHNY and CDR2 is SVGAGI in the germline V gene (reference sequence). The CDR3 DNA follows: TGTGCCAGCAGCCTGGACAGGGGAGGGGAAAAACTGTTTTTT. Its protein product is CASSLDRGGEKLFF.

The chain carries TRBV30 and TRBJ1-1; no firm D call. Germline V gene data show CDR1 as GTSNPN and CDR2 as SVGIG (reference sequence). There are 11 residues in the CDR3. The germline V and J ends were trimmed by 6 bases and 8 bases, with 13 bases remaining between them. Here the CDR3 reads CACKIREEAFF. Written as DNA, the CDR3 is TGTGCCTGCAAAATCCGGGAGGAAGCTTTCTTT.

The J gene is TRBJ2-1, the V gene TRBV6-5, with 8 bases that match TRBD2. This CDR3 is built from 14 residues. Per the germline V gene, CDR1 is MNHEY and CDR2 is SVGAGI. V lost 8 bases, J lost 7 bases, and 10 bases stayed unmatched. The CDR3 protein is CASGADGGANEQFF. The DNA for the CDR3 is TGTGCCAGCGGGGCGGACGGGGGGGCAAATGAGCAGTTCTTC.

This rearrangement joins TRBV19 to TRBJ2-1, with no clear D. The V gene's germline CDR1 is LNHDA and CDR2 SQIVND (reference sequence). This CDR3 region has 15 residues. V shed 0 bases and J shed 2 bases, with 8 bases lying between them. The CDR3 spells CASSIEGSTYNEQFF. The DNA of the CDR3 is TGTGCCAGTAGTATAGAAGGTTCCACCTACAATGAGCAGTTCTTC. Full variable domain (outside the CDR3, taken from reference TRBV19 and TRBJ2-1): DGGITQSPKYLFRKEGQNVTLSCEQNLNHDAMYWYRQDPGQGLRLIYYSQIVNDFQKGDIAEGYSVSREKKESFPLTVTSAQKNPTAFYLCASSIEGSTYNEQFFGPGTRLTVL.

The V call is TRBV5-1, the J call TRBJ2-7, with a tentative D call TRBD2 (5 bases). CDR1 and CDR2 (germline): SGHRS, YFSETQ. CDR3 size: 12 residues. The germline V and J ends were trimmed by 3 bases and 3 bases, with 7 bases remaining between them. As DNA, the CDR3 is TGCGCCAGCAGCTACCGGGGCTACGAGCAGTACTTC. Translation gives CASSYRGYEQYF.

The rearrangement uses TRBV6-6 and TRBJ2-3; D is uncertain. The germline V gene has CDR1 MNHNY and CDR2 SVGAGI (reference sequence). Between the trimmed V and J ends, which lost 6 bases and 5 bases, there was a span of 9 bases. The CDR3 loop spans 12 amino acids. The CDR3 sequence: CASSPTGDTQYF. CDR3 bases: TGTGCCAGCAGCCCCACCGGAGATACGCAGTATTTT.

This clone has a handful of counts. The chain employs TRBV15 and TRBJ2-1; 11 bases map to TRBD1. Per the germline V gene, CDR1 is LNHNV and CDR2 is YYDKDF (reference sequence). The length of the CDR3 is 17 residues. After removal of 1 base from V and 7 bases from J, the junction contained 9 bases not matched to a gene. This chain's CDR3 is CATSRGSGTGGRNEQFF. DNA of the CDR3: TGTGCCACCAGCAGAGGGTCCGGGACAGGGGGAAGGAATGAGCAGTTCTTC.

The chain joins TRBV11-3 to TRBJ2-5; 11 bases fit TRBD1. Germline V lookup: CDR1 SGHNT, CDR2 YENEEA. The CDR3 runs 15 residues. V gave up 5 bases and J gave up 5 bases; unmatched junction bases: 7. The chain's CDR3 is CASSLRTGGWETQYF. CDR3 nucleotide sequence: TGTGCCAGCAGCCTCCGGACAGGGGGCTGGGAGACCCAGTACTTC.

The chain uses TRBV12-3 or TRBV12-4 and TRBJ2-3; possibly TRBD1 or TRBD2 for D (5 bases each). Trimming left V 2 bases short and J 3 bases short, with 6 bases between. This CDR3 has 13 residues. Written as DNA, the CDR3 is TGTGCCAGCAGTTTATGGGGGACAGATACGCAGTATTTT. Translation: CASSLWGTDTQYF.

Here the CDR3 reads CASSQATGFSGNTIYF. In DNA form, the CDR3 reads TGTGCCAGCAGCCAAGCCACAGGCTTCTCTGGAAACACCATATATTTT. The genes are TRBV3-1 (or the pseudogene TRBV3-2) and TRBJ1-3, with D possibly matching TRBD1 (5 bases). Germline CDR1 is LGHDT and CDR2 is YNNKEL (reference sequence). The V and J ends lost 1 base and 0 bases respectively, with 10 bases between them. This CDR3 is built from 16 residues.

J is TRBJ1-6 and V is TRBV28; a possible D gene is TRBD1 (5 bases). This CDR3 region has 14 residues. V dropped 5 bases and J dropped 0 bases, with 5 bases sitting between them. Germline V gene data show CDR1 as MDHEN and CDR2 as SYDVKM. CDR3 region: CASSDSSYNSPLHF. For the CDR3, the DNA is TGTGCCAGCAGTGACAGCTCCTATAATTCACCCCTCCACTTT.

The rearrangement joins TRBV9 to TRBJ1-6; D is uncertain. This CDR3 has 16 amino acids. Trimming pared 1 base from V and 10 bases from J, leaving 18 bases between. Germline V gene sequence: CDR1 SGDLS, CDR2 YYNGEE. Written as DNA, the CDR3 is TGTGCCAGCAGCGTAAGTCCGGTACCCCTTGGATCACCCCTCCACTTT. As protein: CASSVSPVPLGSPLHF.

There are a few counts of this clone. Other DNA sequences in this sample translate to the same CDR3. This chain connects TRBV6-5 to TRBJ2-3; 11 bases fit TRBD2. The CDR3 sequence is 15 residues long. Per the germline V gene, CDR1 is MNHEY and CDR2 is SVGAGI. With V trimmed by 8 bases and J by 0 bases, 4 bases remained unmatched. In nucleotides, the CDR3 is TGTGCCAGCTCTAGCGGGGGGTTTAGCACAGATACGCAGTATTTT. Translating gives CASSSGGFSTDTQYF.

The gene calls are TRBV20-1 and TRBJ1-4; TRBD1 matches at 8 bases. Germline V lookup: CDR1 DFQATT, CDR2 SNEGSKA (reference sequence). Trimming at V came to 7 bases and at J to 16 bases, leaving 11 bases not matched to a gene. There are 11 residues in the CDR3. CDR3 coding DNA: TGCAGTGTTGCAAGGACAGGGAGGGAGTTTTTT. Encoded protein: CSVARTGREFF.

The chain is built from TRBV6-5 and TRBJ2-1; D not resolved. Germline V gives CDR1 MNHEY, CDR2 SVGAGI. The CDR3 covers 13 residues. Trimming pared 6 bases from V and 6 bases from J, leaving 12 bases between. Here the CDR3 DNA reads TGTGCCAGCAGCGTGAGACTCCCCAATGAGCAGTTCTTC. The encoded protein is CASSVRLPNEQFF.

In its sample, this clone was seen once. CDR3 nucleotides: TGTGCCAGCAGCTTGTTCGGTTTCCAGCCCCAGCATTTT. It yields the protein CASSLFGFQPQHF. J is TRBJ1-5 and V is TRBV5-6, with D hard to call. From germline, CDR1 is SGHDT and CDR2 YYEEEE. This CDR3 contains 13 residues. With 1 base removed from V and 7 bases from J, the gap between germline ends came to 9 bases. Variable domain in full (rest from reference TRBV5-6 and TRBJ1-5): DAGVTQSPTHLIKTRGQQVTLRCSPKSGHDTVSWYQQALGQGPQFIFQYYEEEERQRGNFPDRFSGHQFPNYSSELNVNALLLGDSALYLCASSLFGFQPQHFGDGTRLSIL.